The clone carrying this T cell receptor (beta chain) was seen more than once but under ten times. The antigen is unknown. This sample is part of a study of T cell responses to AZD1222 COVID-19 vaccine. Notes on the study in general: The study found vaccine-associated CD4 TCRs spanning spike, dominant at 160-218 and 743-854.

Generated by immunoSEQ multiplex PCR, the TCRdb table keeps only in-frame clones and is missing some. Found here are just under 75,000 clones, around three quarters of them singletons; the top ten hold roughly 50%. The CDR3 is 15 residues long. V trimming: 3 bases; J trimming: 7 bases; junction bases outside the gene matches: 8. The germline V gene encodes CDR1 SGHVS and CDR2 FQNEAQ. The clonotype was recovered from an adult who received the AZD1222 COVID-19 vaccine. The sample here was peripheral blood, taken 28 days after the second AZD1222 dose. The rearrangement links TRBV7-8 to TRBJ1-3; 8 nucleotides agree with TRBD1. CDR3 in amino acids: CASSLDRERSNTIYF. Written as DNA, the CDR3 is TGTGCCAGCAGCTTGGACAGGGAAAGATCGAACACCATATATTTT. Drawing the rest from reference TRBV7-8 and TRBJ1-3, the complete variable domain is GAGVSQSPRYKVAKRGQDVALRCDPISGHVSLFWYQQALGQGPEFLTYFQNEAQLDKSGLPSDRFFAERPEGSVSTLKIQRTQQEDSAVYLCASSLDRERSNTIYFGEGSWLTVV.